This is a list of T cell receptor beta chains from one sample in a study of T cell responses to AZD1222 COVID-19 vaccine. Here immunoSEQ multiplex PCR was the method, and the copy in TCRdb shows in-frame clones only, minus some. Among 150,000 to 200,000 clones listed, 90% to 95% were seen once. Sequences were derived from peripheral blood, sampled on day 0 of AZD1222 vaccination. These receptors originate from an adult in good health. Each CDR3 is given with its conserved first and last residue. The D gene is left open where the match is weak. Rows may omit the clone size; those that give it use once, few, many or a size class.

size	V	J	D	CDR3	DNA
.	TRBV2	TRBJ1-1	.	CASSVGTRGTEAFF	TGTGCCAGCAGTGTAGGGACCCGGGGCACTGAAGCTTTCTTT
.	TRBV7-6	TRBJ2-7	TRBD2	CASSLGPPTSGNYEQYF	TGTGCCAGCAGCTTAGGTCCCCCAACTAGCGGGAACTACGAGCAGTACTTC
.	TRBV5-6	TRBJ1-6	.	CASSFTNLYHLWPLHF	TGTGCCAGCAGCTTTACGAATCTCTATCATTTGTGGCCCCTCCACTTT
.	TRBV3-1/TRBV3-2	TRBJ2-7	TRBD1	CASSQSGQGPYEQYF	TGTGCCAGCAGCCAATCAGGACAGGGGCCCTACGAGCAGTACTTC
.	TRBV5-1	TRBJ1-1	.	CASSFRGDNTEAFF	TGCGCCAGCAGCTTTAGGGGAGACAACACTGAAGCTTTCTTT
.	TRBV19	TRBJ2-5	.	CAVRDLSGETQYF	TGTGCCGTGCGGGACTTGTCGGGGGAGACCCAGTACTTC
once	TRBV20-1	TRBJ2-1	TRBD2	CSASSGSSYNEQFF	TGCAGTGCCAGTAGCGGGAGCTCCTACAATGAGCAGTTCTTC
.	TRBV12-5	TRBJ1-1	TRBD1	CASGLRQGRNTEAFF	TGTGCTAGTGGTTTGAGACAGGGGAGAAACACTGAAGCGTTCTTT
.	TRBV14	TRBJ2-7	.	CASSQLGQSYEQYF	TGTGCCAGCAGCCAACTCGGACAGAGCTACGAGCAGTACTTC
.	TRBV5-1	TRBJ2-7	.	CASSSWNRDNYEQYF	TGCGCCAGCAGCTCATGGAACAGGGACAACTACGAGCAGTACTTC
.	TRBV20-1	TRBJ1-2	.	CSEDPARYTF	TGCAGTGAGGACCCGGCGCGCTACACCTTC
.	TRBV10-3	TRBJ1-4	.	CAISDFTNEKLFF	TGTGCCATCAGTGACTTCACCAATGAAAAACTGTTTTTT
.	TRBV19	TRBJ2-2	TRBD2	CASSIGLAGAGELFF	TGTGCCAGTAGTATCGGACTAGCGGGAGCCGGGGAGCTGTTTTTT
.	TRBV9	TRBJ1-3	.	CASSVNPRATSSGNTIYF	TGTGCCAGCAGCGTAAACCCCAGGGCCACTAGCTCTGGAAACACCATATATTTT
.	TRBV28	TRBJ1-5	.	CAIRKENNQPQHF	TGTGCCATCCGGAAGGAGAACAATCAGCCCCAGCATTTT
once	TRBV6-5	TRBJ2-7	.	CASSFYEQYF	TGTGCCAGCAGTTTCTACGAGCAGTACTTC
.	TRBV4-1	TRBJ1-5	.	CASSQDLADSNQPQHF	TGCGCCAGCAGCCAAGATCTGGCTGATAGCAATCAGCCCCAGCATTTT
.	TRBV25-1	TRBJ1-1	.	CASTVGLNTEAFF	TGTGCCAGCACCGTTGGGCTGAACACTGAAGCTTTCTTT
.	TRBV7-2	TRBJ1-2	TRBD1	CASSQRDRDNYGYTF	TGTGCCAGCAGCCAAAGGGACAGGGATAACTATGGCTACACCTTC
.	TRBV19	TRBJ2-6	.	CASTSQGAGANVLTF	TGTGCCAGTACCTCACAAGGGGCTGGGGCCAACGTCCTGACTTTC
.	TRBV4-1	TRBJ2-3	TRBD2	CASSHVSGRARRDTQYF	TGCGCCAGCAGCCATGTTAGCGGGAGGGCCCGTAGAGATACGCAGTATTTT
.	TRBV30	TRBJ2-2	.	CAWSQGGTGELFF	TGTGCCTGGAGTCAAGGGGGCACCGGGGAGCTGTTTTTT
.	TRBV24-1	TRBJ2-2	TRBD1	CATSGGKNRGYVGELFF	TGTGCCACCAGTGGGGGGAAAAACAGGGGATATGTCGGGGAGCTGTTTTTT
.	TRBV5-6	TRBJ1-1	.	CASSPGRTEAFF	TGTGCCAGCAGCCCAGGAAGGACTGAAGCTTTCTTT
.	TRBV5-4	TRBJ1-6	.	CATRQGTYNSPLHF	TGTGCCACTCGCCAGGGGACCTATAATTCACCCCTCCACTTT
.	TRBV18	TRBJ2-7	TRBD2	CASSPSLAGTYEQYF	TGTGCCAGCTCACCATCCCTAGCGGGAACCTACGAGCAGTACTTC
.	TRBV5-1	TRBJ2-1	.	CASSSRDIYNEQFF	TGCGCCAGCAGCTCCCGGGACATATACAATGAGCAGTTCTTC
.	TRBV7-9	TRBJ1-3	.	CASSLGQAGNTIYF	TGTGCCAGCAGCTTAGGGCAGGCTGGAAACACCATATATTTT
.	TRBV5-1	TRBJ1-1	TRBD1	CASSSRQGASEAFF	TGCGCCAGCAGCTCCAGACAGGGGGCAAGTGAAGCTTTCTTT
.	TRBV5-4	TRBJ2-2	.	CASSGGPAQNTGELFF	TGTGCCAGCAGCGGAGGCCCAGCGCAGAACACCGGGGAGCTGTTTTTT
.	TRBV2	TRBJ1-1	.	CASAKGGDYTEAFF	TGTGCCAGCGCCAAGGGAGGGGACTACACTGAAGCTTTCTTT
.	TRBV2	TRBJ2-7	.	CASSEPPGYEQYF	TGTGCCAGCAGTGAGCCCCCAGGCTACGAGCAGTACTTC
.	TRBV19	TRBJ2-2	TRBD2	CASSRGTSGTGELFF	TGTGCCAGTAGCCGCGGGACTAGCGGGACCGGGGAGCTGTTTTTT
.	TRBV5-4	TRBJ2-1	TRBD2	CASVASGRVGNEQFF	TGTGCCAGCGTGGCTAGCGGGAGGGTAGGAAATGAGCAGTTCTTC
.	TRBV3-1/TRBV3-2	TRBJ2-3	.	CASSQADPLDTQYF	TGTGCCAGCAGCCAAGCGGACCCGTTAGATACGCAGTATTTT
.	TRBV20-1	TRBJ2-7	TRBD2	CSASSLVPYTSGGYEQYF	TGCAGTGCTAGTTCCCTCGTCCCATATACTAGCGGAGGCTACGAGCAGTACTTC
.	TRBV29-1	TRBJ1-1	.	CSAGRIHTEAFF	TGCAGCGCCGGACGGATTCACACTGAAGCTTTCTTT
.	TRBV6-1	TRBJ1-2	.	CASSDQGRGPNYGYTF	TGTGCCAGCAGTGACCAAGGGAGGGGACCAAACTATGGCTACACCTTC
.	TRBV14	TRBJ2-2	TRBD2	CASRAGGWTGELFF	TGTGCCAGCAGGGCGGGAGGATGGACCGGGGAGCTGTTTTTT
.	TRBV7-9	TRBJ2-1	TRBD2	CASSSLSAGEMHEQFF	TGTGCCAGCAGCTCCCTCTCGGCGGGAGAAATGCATGAGCAGTTCTTC
.	TRBV5-5	TRBJ1-2	.	CASSLGGAYGYTF	TGTGCCAGCAGCTTGGGGGGAGCCTATGGCTACACCTTC
.	TRBV5-1	TRBJ1-2	TRBD1	CASSFRQGQGGYTF	TGCGCCAGCAGCTTCCGACAGGGACAAGGTGGCTACACCTTC